This record looks at one T cell receptor (beta chain) sequence and its context. The antigen is not known. One heparinised draw, averaging roughly 110 mL, was taken per donor. The sample is drawn from a study of beta chain features in type 1 diabetes. Whole-study context: Investigators examined nearly 110,000,000 sorted cells across all samples. Whole-study findings and limits: Naive, central memory and Treg TCRB repertoires appeared more alike in patients than in healthy donors.

This CDR3 spans 15 amino acids. V was cut by 5 bases and J by 4 bases, with 12 bases left in between. Germline V lookup: CDR1 SNHLY, CDR2 FYNNEI. Every isolated RNA sample was fully reverse transcribed, so sequencing captured expressed TCRB transcripts. Naive, central memory and regulatory T cell samples averaged around 4 million immunoSEQ reads each. The data were produced by immunoSEQ multiplex PCR, yet TCRdb's version contains in-frame clones alone and is incomplete. This table has about 340,000 clones, under 8.5% appearing once. Sequenced input: central memory CD4+ T cells from blood. The V call is TRBV2, the J call TRBJ2-6; D possibly corresponds to TRBD1 (6 bases). The receptor was isolated from a woman between 18 and 29 years old in good health. The CDR3 nucleotides read TGTGCCAGCAGTACTACAGGGCTCGGGGCCAACGTCCTGACTTTC. Protein: CASSTTGLGANVLTF. The whole variable domain, filled in from reference TRBV2 and TRBJ2-6, reads EPEVTQTPSHQVTQMGQEVILRCVPISNHLYFYWYRQILGQKVEFLVSFYNNEISEKSEIFDDQFSVERPDGSNFTLKIRSTKLEDSAMYFCASSTTGLGANVLTFGAGSRLTVL.